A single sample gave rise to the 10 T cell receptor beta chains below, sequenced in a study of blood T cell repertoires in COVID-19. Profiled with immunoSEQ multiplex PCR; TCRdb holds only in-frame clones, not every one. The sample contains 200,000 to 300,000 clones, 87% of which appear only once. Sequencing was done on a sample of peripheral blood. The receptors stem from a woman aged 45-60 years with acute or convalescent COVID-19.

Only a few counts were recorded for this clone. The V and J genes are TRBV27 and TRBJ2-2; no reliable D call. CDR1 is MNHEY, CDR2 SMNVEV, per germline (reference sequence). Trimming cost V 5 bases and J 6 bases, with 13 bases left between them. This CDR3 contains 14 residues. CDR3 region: CASSLPFPAGELFF. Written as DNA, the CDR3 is TGTGCCAGCAGTCTCCCATTTCCGGCCGGGGAGCTGTTTTTT.

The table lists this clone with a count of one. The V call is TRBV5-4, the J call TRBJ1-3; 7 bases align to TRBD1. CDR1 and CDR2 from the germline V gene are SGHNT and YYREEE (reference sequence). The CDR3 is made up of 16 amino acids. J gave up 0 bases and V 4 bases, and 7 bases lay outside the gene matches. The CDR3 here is CASSPGTASSGNTIYF. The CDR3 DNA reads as TGTGCCAGCAGCCCAGGGACAGCGAGCTCTGGAAACACCATATATTTT.

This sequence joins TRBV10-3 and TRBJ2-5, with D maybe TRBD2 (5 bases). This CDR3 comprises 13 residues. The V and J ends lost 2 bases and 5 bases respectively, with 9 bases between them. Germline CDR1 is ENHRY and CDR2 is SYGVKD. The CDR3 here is CAISETRDETQYF. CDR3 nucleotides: TGTGCCATCAGTGAGACTAGAGATGAGACCCAGTACTTC.

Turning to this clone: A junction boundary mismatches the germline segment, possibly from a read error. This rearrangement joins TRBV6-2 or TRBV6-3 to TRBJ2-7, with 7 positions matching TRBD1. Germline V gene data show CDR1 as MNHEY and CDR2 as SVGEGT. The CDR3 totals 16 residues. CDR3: CASSYLGMGQSYEQYF. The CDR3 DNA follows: TGTGCCAGCAGTTACTTGGGAATGGGACAGTCTTACGAACAGTACTTC.

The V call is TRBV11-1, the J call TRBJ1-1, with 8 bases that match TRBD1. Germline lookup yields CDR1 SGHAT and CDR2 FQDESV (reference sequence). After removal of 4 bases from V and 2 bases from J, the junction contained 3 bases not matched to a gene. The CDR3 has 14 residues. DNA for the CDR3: TGTGCCAGCAGCTGGGGACAGGCAAACACTGAAGCTTTCTTT. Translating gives CASSWGQANTEAFF.

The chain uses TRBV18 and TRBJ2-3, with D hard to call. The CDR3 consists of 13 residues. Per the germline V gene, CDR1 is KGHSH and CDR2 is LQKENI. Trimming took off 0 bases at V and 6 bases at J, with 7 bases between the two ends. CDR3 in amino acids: CASSPPTLDTQYF. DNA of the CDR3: TGTGCCAGCTCACCACCGACATTGGATACGCAGTATTTT.

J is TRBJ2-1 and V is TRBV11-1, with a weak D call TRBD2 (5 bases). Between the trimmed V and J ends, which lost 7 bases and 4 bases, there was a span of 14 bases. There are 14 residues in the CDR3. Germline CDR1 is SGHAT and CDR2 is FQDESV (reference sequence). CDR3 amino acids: CASTSLEKYNEQFF. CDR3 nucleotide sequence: TGTGCCAGCACTTCACTAGAGAAATACAATGAGCAGTTCTTC.

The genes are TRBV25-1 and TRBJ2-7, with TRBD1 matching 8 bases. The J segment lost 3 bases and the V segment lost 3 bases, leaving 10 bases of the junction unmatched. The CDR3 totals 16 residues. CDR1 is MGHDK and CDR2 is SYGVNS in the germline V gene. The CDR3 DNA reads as TGTGCCAGCAGTGACCCGGTACAGGGGACAGGCTACGAGCAGTACTTC. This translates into CASSDPVQGTGYEQYF.

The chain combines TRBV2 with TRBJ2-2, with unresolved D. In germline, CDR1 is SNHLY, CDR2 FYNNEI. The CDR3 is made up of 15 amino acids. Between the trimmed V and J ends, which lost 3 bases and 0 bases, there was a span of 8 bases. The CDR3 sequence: CASSEVRSNTGELFF. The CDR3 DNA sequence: TGTGCCAGCAGTGAGGTCCGGTCGAACACCGGGGAGCTGTTTTTT.

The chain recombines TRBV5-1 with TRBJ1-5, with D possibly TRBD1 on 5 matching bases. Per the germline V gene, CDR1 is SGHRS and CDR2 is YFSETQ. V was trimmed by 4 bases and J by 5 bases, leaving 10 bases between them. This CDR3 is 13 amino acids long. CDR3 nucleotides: TGCGCCAGCAGCCCAGGAGGGGATCAGCCCCAGCATTTT. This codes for CASSPGGDQPQHF.